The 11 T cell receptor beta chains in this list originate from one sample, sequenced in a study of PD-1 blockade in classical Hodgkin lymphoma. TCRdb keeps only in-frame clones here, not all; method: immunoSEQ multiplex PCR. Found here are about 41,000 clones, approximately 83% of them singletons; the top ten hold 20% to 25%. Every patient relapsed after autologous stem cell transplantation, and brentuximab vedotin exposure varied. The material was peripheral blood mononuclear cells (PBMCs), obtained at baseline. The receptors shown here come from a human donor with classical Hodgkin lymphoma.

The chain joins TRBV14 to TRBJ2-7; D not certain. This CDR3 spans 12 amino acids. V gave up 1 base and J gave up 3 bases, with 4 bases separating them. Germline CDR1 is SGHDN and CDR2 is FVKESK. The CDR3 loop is CASSQGGYEQYF. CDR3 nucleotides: TGTGCCAGCAGCCAAGGCGGCTACGAGCAGTACTTC. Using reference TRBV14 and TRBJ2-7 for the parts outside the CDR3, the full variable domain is EAGVTQFPSHSVIEKGQTVTLRCDPISGHDNLYWYRRVMGKEIKFLLHFVKESKQDESGMPNNRFLAERTGGTYSTLKVQPAELEDSGVYFCASSQGGYEQYFGPGTRLTVT.

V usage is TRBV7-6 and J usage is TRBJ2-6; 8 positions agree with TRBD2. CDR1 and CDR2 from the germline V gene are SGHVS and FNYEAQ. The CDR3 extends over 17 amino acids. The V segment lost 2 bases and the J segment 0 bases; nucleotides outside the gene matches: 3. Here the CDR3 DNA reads TGTGCCAGCAGCTTACAAGCGGGGGTCTCTGGGGCCAACGTCCTGACTTTC. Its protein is CASSLQAGVSGANVLTF.

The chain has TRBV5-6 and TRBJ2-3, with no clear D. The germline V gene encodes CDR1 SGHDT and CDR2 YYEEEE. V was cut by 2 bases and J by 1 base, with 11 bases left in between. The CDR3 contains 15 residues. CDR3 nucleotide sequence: TGTGCCAGCAGCTTTTATGGGATGGGCACAGATACGCAGTATTTT. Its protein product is CASSFYGMGTDTQYF.

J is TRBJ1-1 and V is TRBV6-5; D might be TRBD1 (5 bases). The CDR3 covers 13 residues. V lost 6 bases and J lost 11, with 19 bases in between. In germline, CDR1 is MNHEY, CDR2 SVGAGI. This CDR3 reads CASSFLTRGGAFF. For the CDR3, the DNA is TGTGCCAGCAGCTTTTTGACTCGGGGCGGCGCTTTCTTT.

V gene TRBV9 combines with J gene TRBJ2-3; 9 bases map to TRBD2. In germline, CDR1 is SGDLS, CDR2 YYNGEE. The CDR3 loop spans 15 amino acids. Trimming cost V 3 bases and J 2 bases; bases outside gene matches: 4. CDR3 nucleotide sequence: TGTGCCAGCAGCGCGCTAGCGGGACACACAGATACGCAGTATTTT. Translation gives CASSALAGHTDTQYF.

The CDR3 nucleotides are TGTGCCAGTAGTATTCTCCGGACTAGCGGGTCCTACGAGCAGTACTTC. The encoded protein is CASSILRTSGSYEQYF. This rearrangement joins TRBV19 to TRBJ2-7; 11 nucleotides align to TRBD2. This CDR3 region has 16 residues. Per germline, CDR1 LNHDA and CDR2 SQIVND (reference sequence). Unmatched junction bases numbered 5, after V lost 3 bases and J lost 1 base.

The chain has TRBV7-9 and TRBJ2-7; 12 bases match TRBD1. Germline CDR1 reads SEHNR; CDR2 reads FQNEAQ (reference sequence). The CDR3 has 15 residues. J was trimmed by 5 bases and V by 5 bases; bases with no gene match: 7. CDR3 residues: CASSLRDRGPNEQYF. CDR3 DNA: TGTGCCAGCAGCCTCCGGGACAGGGGGCCGAACGAGCAGTACTTC.

As DNA, the CDR3 is TGTGCCAGCAAGGGTGAGCAGTTCTTC. This sequence encodes CASKGEQFF. The gene calls are TRBV27 and TRBJ2-1, with unresolved D. This CDR3 contains 9 residues. The V end lost 7 bases, the J end lost 9 bases, and 4 bases lay between the germline ends. The germline CDR1 and CDR2 sequences are MNHEY and SMNVEV (reference sequence).

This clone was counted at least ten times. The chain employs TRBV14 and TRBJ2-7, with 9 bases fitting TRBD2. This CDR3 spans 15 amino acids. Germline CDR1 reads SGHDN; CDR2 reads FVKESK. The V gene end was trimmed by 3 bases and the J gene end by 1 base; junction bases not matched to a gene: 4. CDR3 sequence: CASSQGLAGSYEQYF. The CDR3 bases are TGTGCCAGCAGCCAGGGGCTAGCGGGATCCTACGAGCAGTACTTC.

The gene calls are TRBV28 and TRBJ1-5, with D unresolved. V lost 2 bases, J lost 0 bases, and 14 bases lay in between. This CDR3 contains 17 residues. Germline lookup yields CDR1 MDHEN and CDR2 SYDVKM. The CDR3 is CASSLNLGRYSNQPQHF. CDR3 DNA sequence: TGTGCCAGCAGTTTAAACTTGGGCAGGTATAGCAATCAGCCCCAGCATTTT.

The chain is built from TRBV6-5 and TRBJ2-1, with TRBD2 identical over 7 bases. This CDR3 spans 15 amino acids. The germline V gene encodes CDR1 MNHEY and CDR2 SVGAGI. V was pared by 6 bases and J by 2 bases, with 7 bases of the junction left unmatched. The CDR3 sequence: CASRPEGGAYNEQFF. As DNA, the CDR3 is TGTGCCAGCAGGCCTGAGGGAGGGGCCTACAATGAGCAGTTCTTC.